Presented here are 18 T cell receptor beta chains from one specimen sequenced in a study of T cells in Graves' hyperthyroidism and ophthalmopathy. RNA transcripts served as the template for amplifying TCR beta CDR3 regions. The HTBI primer set served for first-round RT-PCR of the TCR CDR3. TCRdb re-analysed the multiplex PCR reads in MiXCR, keeping a single row per CDR3 protein. The table shows about 700,000 distinct CDR3 sequences, with 40% to 55% occurring only once. Specimen: peripheral blood or thyroid tissue (not recorded which). These receptors were obtained from an adult man with Graves' disease, either hyperthyroidism or ophthalmopathy (not recorded which).

The chain couples TRBV29-1 to TRBJ1-3, with TRBD1 identical over 9 bases. The germline V gene encodes CDR1 SQVTM and CDR2 ANQGSEA. V trimming: 4 bases; J trimming: 3 bases; junction bases outside the gene matches: 7. The CDR3 has 15 residues. The CDR3 region has the DNA TGCAGCGTTGGATACGGGACAGGGTTTGGAAACACCATATATTTT. The encoded protein is CSVGYGTGFGNTIYF.

The J gene is TRBJ1-5, the V gene TRBV6-1; no clear D. The V end lost 6 bases, the J end lost 13 bases, and 7 bases lay between the germline ends. CDR1 is MNHNS, CDR2 SASEGT, per germline. CDR3 size: 9 residues. CDR3 sequence: CASSRGQHF. The CDR3 DNA sequence: TGTGCCAGCAGCCGGGGACAGCATTTT.

V is TRBV5-6 and J is TRBJ1-4; the D gene is possibly TRBD1 (6 bases). V lost 0 bases and J 8 bases, leaving 11 bases between the germline ends. The CDR3 runs 14 residues. Germline lookup yields CDR1 SGHDT and CDR2 YYEEEE. CDR3 DNA: TGTGCCAGCAGCTTGGGGGGGCAGGGGGAAAAACTGTTTTTT. Translating it yields CASSLGGQGEKLFF.

A note on this clonotype: A clone one base away is much larger, so this may be a read error. It is likely a read error, because the conserved phenylalanine at the end of the CDR3 is missing. The V and J genes are TRBV7-2 and TRBJ1-1, with no clear D. Trimming shortened V by 4 bases and J by 1 base, and 7 bases separated the two germline ends. Germline V CDR1 and CDR2: SGHTA, FQGNSA. This CDR3 is 13 amino acids long. The DNA for the CDR3 is TGTGCCAGCAGCTACCAAGCGAACACTGAAGCTTTCCTT. As protein: CASSYQANTEAFL.

This clonotype was found a few times. The chain is built from TRBV20-1 and TRBJ1-2; D may be TRBD1 (6 bases). The CDR3 runs to 14 residues. V was pared by 3 bases and J by 8 bases, with 19 bases between. The germline CDR1 and CDR2 sequences are DFQATT and SNEGSKA (reference sequence). The DNA of the CDR3 is TGCAGTGCTAGGAGGGAGGGGGGCGTGGACGGCTACACCTTC. Translated: CSARREGGVDGYTF.

To note about this clonotype: This could be a read error, since a much larger clone is one nucleotide away. The chain is built from TRBV10-3 and TRBJ1-6, with 7 nucleotides matching TRBD1. CDR3 length: 15 residues. Germline trimming cut 6 bases from V and 6 bases from J; bases unmatched to any gene: 8. Germline values: CDR1 ENHRY, CDR2 SYGVKD. CDR3 coding DNA: TGTGCCATCAGAGGAGGGACAGTGGGTAATTCACCCCTCCACTTT. This encodes CAIRGGTVGNSPLHF.

The chain carries TRBV5-6 and TRBJ2-2, with 7 bases identical to TRBD1. The ends lost 0 bases at V and 0 bases at J; junction bases unmatched: 5. The CDR3 runs 17 residues. Germline CDR1 reads SGHDT; CDR2 reads YYEEEE. CDR3 coding DNA: TGTGCCAGCAGCTTGGAAAACAGGGGTGCGAACACCGGGGAGCTGTTTTTT. Translated, it gives CASSLENRGANTGELFF. The full variable domain, rest sourced from reference TRBV5-6 and TRBJ2-2, is DAGVTQSPTHLIKTRGQQVTLRCSPKSGHDTVSWYQQALGQGPQFIFQYYEEEERQRGNFPDRFSGHQFPNYSSELNVNALLLGDSALYLCASSLENRGANTGELFFGEGSRLTVL.

There are many counts of this clonotype. The chain uses TRBV7-8 and TRBJ1-4; D might be TRBD1 (5 bases). Germline CDR1 is SGHVS and CDR2 is FQNEAQ. V dropped 5 bases and J dropped 5 bases, with 12 bases sitting between them. CDR3 length equals 14 residues. Written as DNA, the CDR3 is TGTGCCAGCAGCCTAGACAGTTCCAATGAAAAACTGTTTTTT. It encodes CASSLDSSNEKLFF.

The chain couples TRBV2 to TRBJ2-5; 10 nucleotides line up with TRBD1. CDR3 length: 17 residues. Trimming cost V 3 bases and J 4 bases; bases outside gene matches: 11. Germline loops: CDR1 SNHLY, CDR2 FYNNEI. The CDR3 loop is CASSEPRTGGMRETQYF. The CDR3 DNA reads TGTGCCAGCAGTGAGCCTCGGACAGGGGGAATGCGAGAGACCCAGTACTTC. The entire variable domain, with the rest obtained from reference TRBV2 and TRBJ2-5, is as follows: EPEVTQTPSHQVTQMGQEVILRCVPISNHLYFYWYRQILGQKVEFLVSFYNNEISEKSEIFDDQFSVERPDGSNFTLKIRSTKLEDSAMYFCASSEPRTGGMRETQYFGPGTRLLVL.

A word on this clonotype: The junction and the germline gene differ at one end; a read error may be behind it. The chain links TRBV6-1 to TRBJ1-3, with D perhaps matching TRBD1 (6 bases). CDR1 is MNHNS and CDR2 is SASEGT in the germline V gene. The CDR3 has 13 residues. The CDR3 region is CASVAVSGVTSTF. Here the CDR3 DNA reads TGTGCCAGCGTGGCAGTGTCAGGGGTCACCTCGACTTTT.

The chain employs TRBV7-9 and TRBJ1-4, with a possible D match to TRBD1 (6 bases). This CDR3 is built from 14 residues. V lost 2 bases to trimming and J lost 7 bases, with 11 bases between them. Germline loops: CDR1 SEHNR, CDR2 FQNEAQ (reference sequence). DNA for the CDR3: TGTGCCAGCAGCTTACAGGGGACGCGTGAAAAACTGTTTTTT. Protein product: CASSLQGTREKLFF.

This clonotype was seen only a few times. The chain recombines TRBV20-1 with TRBJ1-4; D gene unclear. V lost 2 bases, J lost 8 bases, and 12 bases lay in between. CDR3 length: 13 amino acids. The V gene's germline CDR1 is DFQATT and CDR2 SNEGSKA (reference sequence). This chain's CDR3 is CSARSGAAEKLFF. CDR3 nucleotides: TGCAGTGCTAGATCAGGTGCGGCAGAAAAACTGTTTTTT.

Ten or more counts support this clonotype. The V and J genes are TRBV7-9 and TRBJ2-7; D perhaps matches TRBD1 (5 bases). V was trimmed by 5 bases and J by 0 bases, leaving 8 bases between them. Germline values: CDR1 SEHNR, CDR2 FQNEAQ (reference sequence). The CDR3 runs 13 residues. CDR3 bases: TGTGCCAGCAGCCCACAGGACTCCTACGAGCAGTACTTC. This sequence encodes CASSPQDSYEQYF.

The gene calls are TRBV20-1 and TRBJ1-5, with TRBD1 identical over 9 bases. The CDR3 covers 13 residues. Trimming cost V 1 base and J 11 bases; bases outside gene matches: 6. Germline V lookup: CDR1 DFQATT, CDR2 SNEGSKA (reference sequence). The CDR3 protein is CSARAGTGRAQHF. The CDR3 DNA sequence: TGCAGTGCTAGAGCCGGGACAGGGAGAGCCCAGCATTTT.

The chain uses TRBV9 and TRBJ2-5; possibly TRBD1 for D (6 bases). The V gene lost 2 bases and the J gene lost 5 bases, with 13 bases spanning the gap. Germline CDR1 is SGDLS and CDR2 is YYNGEE. This CDR3 region has 14 residues. This CDR3 reads CASSVGVGAETQYF. In DNA, the CDR3 is TGTGCCAGCAGCGTCGGGGTGGGGGCGGAGACCCAGTACTTC.

The CDR3 protein is CASSPGGLETQYF. In DNA, the CDR3 is TGTGCCAGCAGCCCCGGAGGTTTAGAGACCCAGTACTTC. The chain links TRBV7-9 to TRBJ2-5; possibly TRBD2 for D (5 bases). This CDR3 comprises 13 residues. Looked up from germline, CDR1 is SEHNR and CDR2 is FQNEAQ (reference sequence). The V end was cut by 5 bases, the J end by 4 bases, with 11 bases between.

This clonotype was seen ten or more times. CDR3 amino acids: CASSFRGGNSPLHF. The CDR3 DNA reads TGTGCCAGCAGCTTTCGGGGGGGGAATTCACCCCTCCACTTT. The rearrangement joins TRBV7-2 to TRBJ1-6; D is perhaps TRBD1 (5 bases). The germline CDR1 and CDR2 sequences are SGHTA and FQGNSA. This CDR3 region has 14 residues. Trimming removed 3 bases at V and 7 bases at J, with 10 bases between.

This clonotype showed up many times. The rearrangement joins TRBV7-6 to TRBJ1-1; perhaps TRBD1 as D (5 bases). The germline V gene has CDR1 SGHVS and CDR2 FNYEAQ. The CDR3 length is 13 residues. V gave up 5 bases and J gave up 4 bases, with 11 bases separating them. In DNA form, the CDR3 reads TGTGCCAGCAGCCCAGGGAGGAGCACTGAAGCTTTCTTT. Its protein is CASSPGRSTEAFF.